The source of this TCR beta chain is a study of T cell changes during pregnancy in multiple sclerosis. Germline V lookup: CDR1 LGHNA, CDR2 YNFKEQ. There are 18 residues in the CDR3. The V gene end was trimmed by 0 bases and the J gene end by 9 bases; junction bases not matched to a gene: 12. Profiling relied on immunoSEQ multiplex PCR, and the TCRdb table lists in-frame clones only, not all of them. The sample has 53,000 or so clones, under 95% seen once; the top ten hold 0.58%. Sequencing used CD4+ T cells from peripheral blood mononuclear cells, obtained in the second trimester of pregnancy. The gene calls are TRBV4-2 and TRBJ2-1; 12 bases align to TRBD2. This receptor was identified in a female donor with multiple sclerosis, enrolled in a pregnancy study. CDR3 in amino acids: CASSQERLAGVVMGEQFF. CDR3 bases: TGTGCCAGCAGCCAAGAAAGACTAGCGGGGGTCGTTATGGGTGAGCAGTTCTTC.